This entry lists 10 T cell receptor beta chains sequenced from one sample in a study of siplizumab effects on memory and regulatory T cells. Method: immunoSEQ multiplex PCR; TCRdb's copy keeps in-frame clones and lacks some. The profile shows 70,000 to 95,000 clones, over 80% of them singletons. The specimen sequenced was CD4+ T cells sorted from blood. The origin of the receptors is a human donor in good health.

This clone is a singleton in its sample. A junction boundary mismatches the germline segment, possibly from a read error. The rearrangement joins TRBV19 to TRBJ1-1; D is uncertain. The CDR3 contains 11 residues. Germline-derived CDR1 and CDR2 are LNHDA and SQIVND (reference sequence). CDR3 sequence (DNA): TGTGCCAGTAGTACCGCTCGGATAGCTTTTTGG. Translating it yields CASSTARIAFW.

The chain combines TRBV6-4 with TRBJ2-2; D gene ambiguous. Trimming stripped 2 bases from V and 2 bases from J, with 6 bases between. The CDR3 has 14 amino acids. CDR1 and CDR2 (germline): MRHNA, SNTAGT. CDR3 protein: CASSDALNTGELFF. CDR3 nucleotide sequence: TGTGCCAGCAGTGACGCCCTTAACACCGGGGAGCTGTTTTTT.

The V gene is TRBV6-1, the J gene TRBJ2-7; 8 bases match TRBD2. The CDR3 is 14 residues long. The germline CDR1 and CDR2 sequences are MNHNS and SASEGT. With 7 bases clipped from V and 4 bases from J, the junction kept 9 bases outside the gene matches. The CDR3 nucleotides read TGTGCCAGCAACCGCGCGGGAGGTACGTACGAGCAGTACTTC. Amino acid sequence: CASNRAGGTYEQYF.

This clone turned up a few times. V is TRBV7-9 and J is TRBJ1-2; possibly TRBD1 for D (5 bases). Germline CDR1 reads SEHNR; CDR2 reads FQNEAQ (reference sequence). Trimming cost V 5 bases and J 0 bases, with 16 bases left between them. There are 16 residues in the CDR3. CDR3 region: CASSPRTGRSNYGYTF. CDR3 nucleotide sequence: TGTGCCAGCAGCCCTCGTACGGGACGGTCTAACTATGGCTACACCTTC.

CDR3 in DNA: TGTGCCAGCAGTGTGACAGGGCGGGGTCAGCCCCAGCATTTT. This codes for CASSVTGRGQPQHF. This chain connects TRBV6-6 to TRBJ1-5, with 7 bases identical to TRBD1. CDR1 is MNHNY, CDR2 SVGAGI, per germline (reference sequence). The CDR3 covers 14 residues. V lost 5 bases, J lost 6 bases, and 7 bases stayed unmatched.

The genes are TRBV4-1 and TRBJ2-1, with 10 bases that match TRBD2. The CDR3 is made up of 17 amino acids. With V trimmed by 2 bases and J by 4 bases, 8 bases remained unmatched. Germline CDR1 is MGHRA and CDR2 is YSYEKL. The CDR3 DNA reads TGCGCCAGCAGCCAACTTTCCCTAGCGGGAGATTACAATGAGCAGTTCTTC. Amino acid sequence: CASSQLSLAGDYNEQFF.

This clone was observed a few times. This sequence joins TRBV2 and TRBJ1-1, with D perhaps matching TRBD1 (5 bases). Germline V gene lookup returns CDR1 SNHLY and CDR2 FYNNEI. Trimming took 4 bases from V and 11 from J, leaving 11 bases between them. This CDR3 is 11 amino acids long. The chain's CDR3 is CASSAIGVAFF. CDR3 nucleotides: TGTGCCAGCAGTGCAATAGGGGTTGCTTTCTTT.

This sequence joins TRBV7-9 and TRBJ2-5; D may be TRBD1 (5 bases). This CDR3 comprises 12 residues. Between the trimmed V and J ends, which lost 11 bases and 5 bases, there was a span of 15 bases. Germline CDR1 SEHNR, CDR2 FQNEAQ (reference sequence). The CDR3 DNA reads as TGTGCCGGTACAACAGGAAGGGAGACCCAGTACTTC. Protein product: CAGTTGRETQYF.

The rearrangement joins TRBV29-1 to TRBJ2-7; 9 nucleotides line up with TRBD1. The CDR3 extends over 13 amino acids. The V segment lost 6 bases and the J segment 2 bases; nucleotides outside the gene matches: 5. Germline lookup yields CDR1 SQVTM and CDR2 ANQGSEA. For the CDR3, the DNA is TGCAGCGTGAAGGGACAGGGAACCTACGAGCAGTACTTC. It encodes CSVKGQGTYEQYF.

The rearrangement links TRBV5-4 to TRBJ2-3; weak D call: TRBD2 (6 bases). Germline CDR1 reads SGHNT; CDR2 reads YYREEE (reference sequence). This CDR3 region has 12 residues. V gave up 9 bases and J gave up 8 bases, with 16 bases separating them. DNA of the CDR3: TGTGCCACCGATAGCGGCCTAGGTACGCAGTATTTT. It encodes CATDSGLGTQYF. Looking up the rest from reference TRBV5-4 and TRBJ2-3 gives the full variable domain: ETGVTQSPTHLIKTRGQQVTLRCSSQSGHNTVSWYQQALGQGPQFIFQYYREEENGRGNFPPRFSGLQFPNYSSELNVNALELDDSALYLCATDSGLGTQYFGPGTRLTVL.